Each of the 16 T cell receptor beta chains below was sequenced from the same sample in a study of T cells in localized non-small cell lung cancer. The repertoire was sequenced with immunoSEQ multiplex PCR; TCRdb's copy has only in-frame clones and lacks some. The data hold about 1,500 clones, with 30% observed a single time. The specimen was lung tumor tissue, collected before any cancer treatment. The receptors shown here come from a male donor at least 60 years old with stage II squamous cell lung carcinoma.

CDR3 coding DNA: TGCGCCAGCAGCTTCGGACTAGCGGGCCCCTACGAGCAGTACTTC. This translates into CASSFGLAGPYEQYF. The chain carries TRBV5-1 and TRBJ2-7; the match to TRBD2 covers 11 bases. The V and J ends lost 2 bases and 2 bases, in that order; junction bases with no gene match: 3. Germline V lookup: CDR1 SGHRS, CDR2 YFSETQ. CDR3 length equals 15 residues.

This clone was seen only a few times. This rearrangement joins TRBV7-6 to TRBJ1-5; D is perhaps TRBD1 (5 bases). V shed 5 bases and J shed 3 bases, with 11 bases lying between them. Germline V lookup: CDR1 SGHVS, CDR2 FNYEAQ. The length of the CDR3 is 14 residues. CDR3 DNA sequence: TGTGCCAGCAGCCCAAGGGGCCCCAATCAGCCCCAGCATTTT. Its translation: CASSPRGPNQPQHF.

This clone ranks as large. The CDR3 nucleotides read TGTGCCAGCAGCCTAGGCTGGCAGGTTGAAAAACTGTTTTTT. Amino acids: CASSLGWQVEKLFF. This rearrangement joins TRBV11-3 to TRBJ1-4, with no clear D. CDR1 is SGHNT and CDR2 is YENEEA in the germline V gene. With 5 bases removed from V and 7 bases from J, the gap between germline ends came to 14 bases. The CDR3 sequence is 14 residues long.

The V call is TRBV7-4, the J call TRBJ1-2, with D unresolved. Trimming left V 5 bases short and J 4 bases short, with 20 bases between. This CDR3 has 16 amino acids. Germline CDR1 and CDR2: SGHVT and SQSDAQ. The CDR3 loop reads CASSPDSGSMRYGYTF. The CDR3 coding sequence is TGTGCCAGCAGCCCGGACTCGGGGTCTATGCGCTATGGCTACACCTTC.

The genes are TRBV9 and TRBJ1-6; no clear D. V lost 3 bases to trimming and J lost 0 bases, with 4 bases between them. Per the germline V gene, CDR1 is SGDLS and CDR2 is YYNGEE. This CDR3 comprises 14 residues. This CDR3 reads CASSAGSYNSPLHF. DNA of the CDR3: TGTGCCAGCAGCGCGGGCTCCTATAATTCACCCCTCCACTTT.

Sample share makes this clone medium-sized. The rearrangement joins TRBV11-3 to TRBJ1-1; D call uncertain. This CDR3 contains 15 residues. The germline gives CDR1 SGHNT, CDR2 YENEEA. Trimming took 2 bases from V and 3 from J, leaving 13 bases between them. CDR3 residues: CASSLTPDTYTEAFF. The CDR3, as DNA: TGTGCCAGCAGCTTAACCCCCGACACTTACACTGAAGCTTTCTTT.

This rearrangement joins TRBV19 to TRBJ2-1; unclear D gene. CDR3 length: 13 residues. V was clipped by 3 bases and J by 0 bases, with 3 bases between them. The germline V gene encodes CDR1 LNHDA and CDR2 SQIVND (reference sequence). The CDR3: CASSISSYNEQFF. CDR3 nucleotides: TGTGCCAGTAGTATTTCCTCCTACAATGAGCAGTTCTTC.

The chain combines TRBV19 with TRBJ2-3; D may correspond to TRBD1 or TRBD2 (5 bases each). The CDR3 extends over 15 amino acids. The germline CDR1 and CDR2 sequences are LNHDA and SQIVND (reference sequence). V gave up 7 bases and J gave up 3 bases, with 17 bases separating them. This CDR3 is CASTKRGDWTDTQYF. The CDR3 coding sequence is TGTGCCAGTACTAAGAGGGGCGATTGGACAGATACGCAGTATTTT.

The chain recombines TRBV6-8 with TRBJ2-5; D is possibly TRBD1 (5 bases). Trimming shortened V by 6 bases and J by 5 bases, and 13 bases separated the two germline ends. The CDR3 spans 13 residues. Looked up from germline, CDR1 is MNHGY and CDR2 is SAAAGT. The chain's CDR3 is CASRTVPGETQYF. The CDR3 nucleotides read TGTGCCAGCAGGACAGTCCCAGGGGAGACCCAGTACTTC.

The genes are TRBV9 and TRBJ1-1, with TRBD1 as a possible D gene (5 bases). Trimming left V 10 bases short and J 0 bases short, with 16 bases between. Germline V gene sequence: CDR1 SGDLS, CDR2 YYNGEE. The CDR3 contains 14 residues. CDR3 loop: CASAGSKMNTEAFF. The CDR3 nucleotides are TGTGCCTCGGCAGGGTCTAAGATGAACACTGAAGCTTTCTTT. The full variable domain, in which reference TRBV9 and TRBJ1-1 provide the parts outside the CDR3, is DSGVTQTPKHLITATGQRVTLRCSPRSGDLSVYWYQQSLDQGLQFLIQYYNGEERAKGNILERFSAQQFPDLHSELNLSSLELGDSALYFCASAGSKMNTEAFFGQGTRLTVV.

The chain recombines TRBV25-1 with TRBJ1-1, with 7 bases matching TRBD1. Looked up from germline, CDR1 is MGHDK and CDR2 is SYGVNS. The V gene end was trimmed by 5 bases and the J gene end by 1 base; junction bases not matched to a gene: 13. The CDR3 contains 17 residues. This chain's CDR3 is CASSPLGPGQRNTEAFF. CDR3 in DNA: TGTGCCAGCAGTCCTCTTGGGCCGGGACAGAGGAACACTGAAGCTTTCTTT.

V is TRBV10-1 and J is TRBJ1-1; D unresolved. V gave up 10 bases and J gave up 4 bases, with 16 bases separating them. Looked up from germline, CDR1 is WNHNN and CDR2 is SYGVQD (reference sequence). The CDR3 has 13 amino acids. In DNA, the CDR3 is TGCGCCACCCAAAGAGGCCTGGGCACTGAAGCTTTCTTT. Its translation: CATQRGLGTEAFF.

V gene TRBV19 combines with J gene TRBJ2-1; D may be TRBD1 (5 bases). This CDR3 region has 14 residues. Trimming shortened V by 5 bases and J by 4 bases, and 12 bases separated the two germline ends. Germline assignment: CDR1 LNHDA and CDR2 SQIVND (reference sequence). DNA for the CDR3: TGTGCCAGTAGTGGGGCAGGGCAGTACAATGAGCAGTTCTTC. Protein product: CASSGAGQYNEQFF.

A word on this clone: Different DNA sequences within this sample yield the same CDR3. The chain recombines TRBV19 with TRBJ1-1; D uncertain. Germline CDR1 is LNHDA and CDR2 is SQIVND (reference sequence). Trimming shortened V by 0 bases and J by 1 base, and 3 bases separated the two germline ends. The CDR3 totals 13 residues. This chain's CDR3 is CASSIEGNTEAFF. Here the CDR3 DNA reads TGTGCCAGTAGTATAGAAGGGAACACTGAAGCTTTCTTT.

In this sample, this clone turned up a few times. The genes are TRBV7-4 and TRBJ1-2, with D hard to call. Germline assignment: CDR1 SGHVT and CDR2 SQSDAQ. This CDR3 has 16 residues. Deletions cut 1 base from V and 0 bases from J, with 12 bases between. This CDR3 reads CASSLDGAGTNYGYTF. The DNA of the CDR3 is TGTGCCAGCAGCTTAGATGGAGCAGGTACTAACTATGGCTACACCTTC.

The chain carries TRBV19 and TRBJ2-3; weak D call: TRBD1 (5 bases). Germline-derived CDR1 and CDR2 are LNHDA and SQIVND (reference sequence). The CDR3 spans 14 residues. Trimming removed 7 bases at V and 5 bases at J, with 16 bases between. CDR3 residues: CASKVQGLEDTQYF. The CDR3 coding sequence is TGTGCCAGTAAGGTCCAGGGTTTGGAAGATACGCAGTATTTT.